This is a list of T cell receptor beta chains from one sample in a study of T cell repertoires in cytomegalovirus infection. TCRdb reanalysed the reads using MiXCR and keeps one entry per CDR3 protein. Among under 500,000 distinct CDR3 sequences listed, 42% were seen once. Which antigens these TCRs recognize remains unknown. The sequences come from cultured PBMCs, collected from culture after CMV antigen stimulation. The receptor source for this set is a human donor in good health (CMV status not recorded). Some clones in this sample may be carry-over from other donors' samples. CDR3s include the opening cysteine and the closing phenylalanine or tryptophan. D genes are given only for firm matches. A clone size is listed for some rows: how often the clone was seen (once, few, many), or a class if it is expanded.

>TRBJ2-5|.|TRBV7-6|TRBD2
CASSRPTSGVFQETQYF
TGTGCCAGCAGCCGTCCGACTAGCGGGGTGTTCCAAGAGACCCAGTACTTC
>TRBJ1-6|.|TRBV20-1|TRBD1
CSASSGQSNSPLHF
TGCAGTGCTAGTTCGGGACAGAGCAATTCACCCCTCCACTTT
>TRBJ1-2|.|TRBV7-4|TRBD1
CAGGQNYGYTF
TGTGCCGGGGGACAGAACTATGGCTACACCTTC
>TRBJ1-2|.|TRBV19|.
CASMGTSTAAYYGYTF
TGTGCCAGTATGGGGACGTCTACGGCCGCATACTATGGCTACACCTTC
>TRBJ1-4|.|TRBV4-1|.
CASRHIYRTERDEKLFF
TGCGCCAGCAGACACATTTACAGGACCGAACGCGATGAAAAACTGTTTTTT
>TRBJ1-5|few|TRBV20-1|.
CSARGGRNQPQHF
TGCAGTGCTAGGGGGGGCCGCAATCAGCCCCAGCATTTT
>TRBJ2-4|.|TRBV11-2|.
CASSFQGVNIQYF
TGTGCCAGCAGCTTTCAGGGAGTAAACATTCAGTACTTC
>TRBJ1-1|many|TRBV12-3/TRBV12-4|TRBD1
CASSQGGTEAFF
TGTGCCAGCAGTCAGGGGGGGACTGAAGCTTTCTTT
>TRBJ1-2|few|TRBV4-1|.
CASSQDGNGYTF
TGCGCCAGCAGCCAAGACGGGAATGGCTACACCTTC
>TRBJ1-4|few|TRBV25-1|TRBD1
CASSGSTGINEKLFF
TGTGCCAGCAGTGGGTCGACAGGGATTAATGAAAAACTGTTTTTT
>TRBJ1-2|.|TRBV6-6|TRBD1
CATLYRDRDNGYTF
TGTGCCACCCTATACAGGGACAGGGACAATGGCTACACCTTC
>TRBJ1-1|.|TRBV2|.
CASRGGPGAFF
TGTGCCAGCCGCGGGGGCCCAGGAGCTTTCTTT
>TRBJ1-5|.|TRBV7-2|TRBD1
CASAWDSNSNQPQHF
TGTGCCAGCGCCTGGGACAGTAATAGCAATCAGCCCCAGCATTTT
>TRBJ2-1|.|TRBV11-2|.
CASSFGLSDHEQFF
TGTGCCAGCAGCTTTGGACTTAGCGACCATGAGCAGTTCTTC
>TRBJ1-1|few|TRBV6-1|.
CASSEAGGEAFF
TGTGCCAGCAGTGAAGCCGGAGGGGAAGCTTTCTTT
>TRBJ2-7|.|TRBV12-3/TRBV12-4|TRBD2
CASRPTSGSYNEQYF
TGTGCCAGCAGACCGACTAGCGGCTCCTACAATGAGCAGTACTTC
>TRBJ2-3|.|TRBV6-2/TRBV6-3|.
CASTPEGQGADTQYF
TGTGCCAGCACCCCCGAGGGACAAGGGGCAGATACGCAGTATTTT
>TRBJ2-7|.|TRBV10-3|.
CAISDGVHSYEQYF
TGTGCCATCAGTGATGGGGTACACTCCTACGAGCAGTACTTC